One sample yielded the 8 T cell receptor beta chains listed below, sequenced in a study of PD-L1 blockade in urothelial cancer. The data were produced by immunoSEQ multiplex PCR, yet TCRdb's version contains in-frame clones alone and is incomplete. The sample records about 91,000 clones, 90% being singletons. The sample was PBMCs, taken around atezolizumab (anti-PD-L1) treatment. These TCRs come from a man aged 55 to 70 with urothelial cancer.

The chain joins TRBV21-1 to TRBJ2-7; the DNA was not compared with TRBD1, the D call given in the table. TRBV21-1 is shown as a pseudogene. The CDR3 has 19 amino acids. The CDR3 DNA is TGTGCCAGCAGCAAAACATCCTGCCGGCTGGGGGACACCGTCTACGAGCAGTACTTC. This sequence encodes CASSKTSCRLGDTVYEQYF.

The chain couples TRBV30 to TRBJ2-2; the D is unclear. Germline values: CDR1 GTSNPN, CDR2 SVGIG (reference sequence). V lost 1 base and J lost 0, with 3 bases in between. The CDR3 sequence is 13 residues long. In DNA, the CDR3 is TGTGCCTGGAGTGCTACGAACACCGGGGAGCTGTTTTTT. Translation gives CAWSATNTGELFF. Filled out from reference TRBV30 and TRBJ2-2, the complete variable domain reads SQTIHQWPATLVQPVGSPLSLECTVEGTSNPNLYWYRQAAGRGLQLLFYSVGIGQISSEVPQNLSASRPQDRQFILSSKKLLLSDSGFYLCAWSATNTGELFFGEGSRLTVL.

The CDR3 sequence is CASSLTGQGSPLHF. CDR3 coding DNA: TGCGCCAGCAGCTTGACAGGGCAGGGTTCACCCCTCCACTTT. The J gene is TRBJ1-6, the V gene TRBV5-1; D perhaps matches TRBD1 (6 bases). V shed 1 base and J shed 9 bases, with 11 bases lying between them. This CDR3 is built from 14 residues. In germline, CDR1 is SGHRS, CDR2 YFSETQ.

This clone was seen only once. The CDR3 sequence is CASSLRRGQGQPQHF. In DNA form, the CDR3 reads TGTGCCAGCAGCTTACGGCGGGGGCAGGGTCAGCCCCAGCATTTT. This chain links TRBV7-8 with TRBJ1-5; possible D gene TRBD1, 6 bases. Germline assignment: CDR1 SGHVS and CDR2 FQNEAQ. Trimming removed 2 bases at V and 6 bases at J, with 14 bases between. CDR3 length equals 15 residues.

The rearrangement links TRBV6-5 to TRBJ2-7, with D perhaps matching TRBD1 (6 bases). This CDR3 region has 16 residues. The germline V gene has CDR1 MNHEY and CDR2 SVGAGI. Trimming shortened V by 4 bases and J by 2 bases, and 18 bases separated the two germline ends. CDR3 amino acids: CASSSRQGQGAYEQYF. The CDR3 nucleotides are TGTGCCAGCAGTTCTCGTCAGGGGCAAGGGGCCTACGAGCAGTACTTC.

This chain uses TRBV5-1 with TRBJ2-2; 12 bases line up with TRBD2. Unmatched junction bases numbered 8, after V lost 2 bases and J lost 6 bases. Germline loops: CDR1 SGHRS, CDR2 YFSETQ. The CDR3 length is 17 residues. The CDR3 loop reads CASSLNLAGGPAGELFF. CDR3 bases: TGCGCCAGCAGCTTAAATCTAGCGGGAGGGCCCGCCGGGGAGCTGTTTTTT.

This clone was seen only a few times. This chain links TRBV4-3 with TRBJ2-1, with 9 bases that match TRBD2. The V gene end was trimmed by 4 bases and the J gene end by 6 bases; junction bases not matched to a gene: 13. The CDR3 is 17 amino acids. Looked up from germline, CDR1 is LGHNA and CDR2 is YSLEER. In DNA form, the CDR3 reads TGCGCCAGCAGCCCTTGGATAGCGGGAGTTGTGGGCAATGAGCAGTTCTTC. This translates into CASSPWIAGVVGNEQFF.

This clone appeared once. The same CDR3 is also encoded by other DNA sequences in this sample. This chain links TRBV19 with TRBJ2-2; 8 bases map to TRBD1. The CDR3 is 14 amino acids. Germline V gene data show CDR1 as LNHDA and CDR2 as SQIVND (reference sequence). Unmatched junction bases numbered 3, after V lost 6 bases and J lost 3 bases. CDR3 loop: CASRTGGDTGELFF. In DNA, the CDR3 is TGTGCCAGTAGAACAGGGGGAGACACCGGGGAGCTGTTTTTT. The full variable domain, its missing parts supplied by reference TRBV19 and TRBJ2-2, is DGGITQSPKYLFRKEGQNVTLSCEQNLNHDAMYWYRQDPGQGLRLIYYSQIVNDFQKGDIAEGYSVSREKKESFPLTVTSAQKNPTAFYLCASRTGGDTGELFFGEGSRLTVL.